This TCR beta chain was captured in a study of long-term antiretroviral therapy in people with HIV. Unmatched junction bases numbered 6, after V lost 3 bases and J lost 4 bases. This CDR3 has 14 residues. Looked up from germline, CDR1 is SGDLS and CDR2 is YYNGEE. Runs used v3.0 of the immunoSEQ assay and were done at survey level. Generated by immunoSEQ multiplex PCR, the TCRdb table keeps only in-frame clones and is missing some. The sample yields tens of thousands of clones, roughly 90% seen once. This TCR derives from a man aged 18 to 35 with HIV. The chain employs TRBV9 and TRBJ1-1, with 7 bases lining up with TRBD1. This specimen consisted of unsorted PBMCs, obtained 3.1 years after starting antiretroviral therapy. The CDR3 coding sequence is TGTGCCAGCAGCGCGTTCAGGGGGTCCACTGAAGCTTTCTTT. It codes for CASSAFRGSTEAFF.